This TCR beta chain was sequenced during a study of cytomegalovirus exposure and HLA in healthy donors. Notes on the study in general: Sequencing likely generated an artifact that appeared as a cluster of highly shared sequence variants.

Details on this clone: The antigen is undetermined.

The PCR used 60 Vbeta and 13 Jbeta primers. The repertoire was sequenced with immunoSEQ multiplex PCR; TCRdb's copy has only in-frame clones and lacks some. The sample lists under 150,000 clones; 76% were seen once. The CDR3 is made up of 12 amino acids. Germline CDR1 MRHNA, CDR2 SNTAGT. The V end lost 6 bases, the J end lost 8 bases, and 13 bases lay between the germline ends. Sample: PBMCs. This TCR derives from a female donor in good health and CMV-seropositive. This chain joins TRBV6-4 and TRBJ1-1; D is uncertain. The CDR3 region is CASREGGGEAFF. The DNA for the CDR3 is TGTGCCAGCAGGGAGGGCGGTGGGGAAGCTTTCTTT.